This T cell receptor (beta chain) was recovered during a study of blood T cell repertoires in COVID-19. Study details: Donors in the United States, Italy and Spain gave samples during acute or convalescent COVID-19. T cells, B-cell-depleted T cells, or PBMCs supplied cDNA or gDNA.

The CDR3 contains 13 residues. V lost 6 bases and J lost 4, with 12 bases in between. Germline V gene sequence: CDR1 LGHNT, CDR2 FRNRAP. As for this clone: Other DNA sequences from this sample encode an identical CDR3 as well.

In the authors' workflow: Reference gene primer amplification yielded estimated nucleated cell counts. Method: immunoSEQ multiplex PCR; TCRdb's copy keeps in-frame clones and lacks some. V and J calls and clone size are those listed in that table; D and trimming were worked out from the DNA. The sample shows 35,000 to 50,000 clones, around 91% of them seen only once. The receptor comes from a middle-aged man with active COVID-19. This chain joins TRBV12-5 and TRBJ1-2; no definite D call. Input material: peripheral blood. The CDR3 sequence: CASGQSGSYGYTF. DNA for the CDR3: TGTGCTAGTGGCCAGTCAGGATCCTATGGCTACACCTTC.